The 6 T cell receptor beta chains below all came from one sample that was sequenced in a study of CD8 T cells in Susac syndrome. RNA in amounts of roughly 0.5 to 1 ug was reverse transcribed with random hexamers. TCRdb reprocessed the immunoSEQ multiplex PCR reads with MiXCR, giving one entry per CDR3 protein. The sample holds approximately 270,000 distinct CDR3 sequences; around 95% are singletons and the top ten take approximately 0.07%. Sequencing input: CD4+ T cells from PBMCs. The source is a human donor with multiple sclerosis.

The chain employs TRBV23-1 and TRBJ2-6, with TRBD1 as a possible D gene (6 bases). TRBV23-1 is given ORF status, its function remaining uncertain. The CDR3 length is 17 residues. V gave up 4 bases and J gave up 0 bases, with 13 bases separating them. The CDR3 DNA reads as TGCGCCAGCAGTCGTACAGGGACCCCCTCTGGGGCCAACGTCCTGACTTTC. Translated, it gives CASSRTGTPSGANVLTF.

This sequence joins TRBV29-1 and TRBJ2-2; 7 bases map to TRBD1. The V gene end was trimmed by 4 bases and the J gene end by 6 bases; junction bases not matched to a gene: 8. Germline CDR1 SQVTM, CDR2 ANQGSEA. The CDR3 contains 14 residues. The CDR3 DNA reads TGCAGCGTTGGGATGACAGGGTTAGCCGGGGAGCTGTTTTTT. It codes for CSVGMTGLAGELFF.

The chain couples TRBV20-1 to TRBJ2-5, with 10 positions matching TRBD1. Germline CDR1 reads DFQATT; CDR2 reads SNEGSKA (reference sequence). V lost 5 bases to trimming and J lost 3 bases; unmatched junction nucleotides: 9. The CDR3 runs 15 residues. CDR3 region: CSASSGTGVKETQYF. Here the CDR3 DNA reads TGCAGTGCTTCCTCCGGGACAGGGGTTAAAGAGACCCAGTACTTC.

The V gene is TRBV5-1, the J gene TRBJ1-2, with a weak D call TRBD1 (5 bases). CDR1 is SGHRS and CDR2 is YFSETQ in the germline V gene. The V gene lost 6 bases and the J gene lost 2 bases, with 14 bases spanning the gap. The CDR3 runs to 14 residues. The CDR3 region is CASTPAGGNYGYTF. CDR3 nucleotides: TGCGCCAGCACCCCCGCTGGGGGGAACTATGGCTACACCTTC.

The J gene is TRBJ1-6, the V gene TRBV6-1, with D perhaps matching TRBD1 (6 bases). V was clipped by 6 bases and J by 0 bases, with 15 bases between them. This CDR3 is 17 amino acids long. Germline-derived CDR1 and CDR2 are MNHNS and SASEGT. CDR3 DNA: TGTGCCAGCAGCCACCCAGCACAGGGCTCCTATAATTCACCCCTCCACTTT. Amino acid sequence: CASSHPAQGSYNSPLHF.

V gene TRBV12-3 or TRBV12-4 combines with J gene TRBJ1-5; TRBD1 might be the D (5 bases). This CDR3 is built from 15 residues. V lost 5 bases to trimming and J lost 6 bases, with 17 bases between them. The CDR3 is CASSPALGVGQPQHF. The CDR3, as DNA: TGTGCCAGCAGTCCGGCTCTGGGGGTCGGTCAGCCCCAGCATTTT.